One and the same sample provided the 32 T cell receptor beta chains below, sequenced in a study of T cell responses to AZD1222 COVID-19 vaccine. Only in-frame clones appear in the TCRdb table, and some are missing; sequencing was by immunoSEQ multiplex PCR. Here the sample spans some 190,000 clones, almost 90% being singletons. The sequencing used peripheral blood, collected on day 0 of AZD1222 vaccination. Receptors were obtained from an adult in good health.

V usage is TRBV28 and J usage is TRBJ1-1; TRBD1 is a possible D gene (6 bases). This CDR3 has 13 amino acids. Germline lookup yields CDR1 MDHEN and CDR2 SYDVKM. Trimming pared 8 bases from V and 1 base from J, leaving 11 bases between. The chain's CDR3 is CASQGSENTEAFF. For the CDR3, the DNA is TGTGCCAGCCAGGGGTCGGAGAACACTGAAGCTTTCTTT.

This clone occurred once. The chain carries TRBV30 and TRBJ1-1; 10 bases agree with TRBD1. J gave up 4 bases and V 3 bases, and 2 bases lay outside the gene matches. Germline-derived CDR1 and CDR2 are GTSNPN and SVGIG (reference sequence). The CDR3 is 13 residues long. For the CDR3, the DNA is TGTGCCTGGAGGACAGGGGGCTTCACTGAAGCTTTCTTT. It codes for CAWRTGGFTEAFF.

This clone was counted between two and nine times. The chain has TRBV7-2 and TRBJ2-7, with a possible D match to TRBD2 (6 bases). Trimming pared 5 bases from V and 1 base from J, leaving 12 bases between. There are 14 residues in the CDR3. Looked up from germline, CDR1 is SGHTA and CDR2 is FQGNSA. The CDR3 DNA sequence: TGTGCCAGCAGCCCCACCCGGGGGTCCTACGAGCAGTACTTC. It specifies CASSPTRGSYEQYF.

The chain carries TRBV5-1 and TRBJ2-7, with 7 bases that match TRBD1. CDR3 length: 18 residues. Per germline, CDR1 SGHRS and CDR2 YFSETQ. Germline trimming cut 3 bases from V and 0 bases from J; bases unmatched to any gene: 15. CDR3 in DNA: TGCGCCAGCAGCTCAATTCGGACAGGATCACTGATCTCCTACGAGCAGTACTTC. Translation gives CASSSIRTGSLISYEQYF.

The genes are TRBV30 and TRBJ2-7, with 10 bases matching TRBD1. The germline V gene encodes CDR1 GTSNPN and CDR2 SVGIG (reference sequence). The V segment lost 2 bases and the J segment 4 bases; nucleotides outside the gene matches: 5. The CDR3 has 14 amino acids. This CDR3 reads CAWSRDRGKYEQYF. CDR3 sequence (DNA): TGTGCCTGGAGTAGGGACAGGGGCAAGTACGAGCAGTACTTC.

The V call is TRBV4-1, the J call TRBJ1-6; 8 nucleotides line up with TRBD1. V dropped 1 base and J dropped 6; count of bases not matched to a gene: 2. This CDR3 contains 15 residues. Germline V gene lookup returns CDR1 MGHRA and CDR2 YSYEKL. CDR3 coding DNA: TGCGCCAGCAGCCAAGCGGACAGGGTTAATTCACCCCTCCACTTT. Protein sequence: CASSQADRVNSPLHF.

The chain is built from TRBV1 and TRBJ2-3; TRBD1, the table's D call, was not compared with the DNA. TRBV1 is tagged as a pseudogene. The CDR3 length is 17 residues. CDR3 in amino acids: CTSSRGPGSVSTDTQYF. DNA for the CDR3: TGCACCAGCAGCCGAGGCCCAGGGTCCGTGAGCACAGATACGCAGTATTTT.

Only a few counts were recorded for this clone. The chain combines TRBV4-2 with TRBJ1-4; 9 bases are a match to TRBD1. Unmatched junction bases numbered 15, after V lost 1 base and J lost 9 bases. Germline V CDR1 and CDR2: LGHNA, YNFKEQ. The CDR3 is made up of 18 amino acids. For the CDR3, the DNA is TGTGCCAGCAGCCAAGGGAACACAGGGGGCCATAGGAGTCAAAAACTGTTTTTT. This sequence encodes CASSQGNTGGHRSQKLFF.

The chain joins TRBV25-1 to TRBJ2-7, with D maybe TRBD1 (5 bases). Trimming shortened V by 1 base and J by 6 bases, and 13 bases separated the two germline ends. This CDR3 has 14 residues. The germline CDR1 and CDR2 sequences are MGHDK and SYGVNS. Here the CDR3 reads CASSELGQGSEQYF. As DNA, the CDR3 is TGTGCCAGCAGTGAATTGGGGCAGGGAAGCGAGCAGTACTTC.

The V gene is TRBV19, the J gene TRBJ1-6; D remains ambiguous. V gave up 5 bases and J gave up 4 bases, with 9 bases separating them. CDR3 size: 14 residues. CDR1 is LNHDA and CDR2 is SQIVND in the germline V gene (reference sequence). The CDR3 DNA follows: TGTGCCAGTAGTTATCAGGAGTATAATTCACCCCTCCACTTT. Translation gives CASSYQEYNSPLHF.

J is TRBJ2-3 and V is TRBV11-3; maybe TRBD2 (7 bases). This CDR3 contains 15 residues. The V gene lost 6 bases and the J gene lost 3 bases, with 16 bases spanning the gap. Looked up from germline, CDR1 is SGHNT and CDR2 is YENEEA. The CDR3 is CASSPGGGPTDTQYF. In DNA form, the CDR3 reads TGTGCCAGCAGTCCTGGGGGGGGGCCAACAGATACGCAGTATTTT.

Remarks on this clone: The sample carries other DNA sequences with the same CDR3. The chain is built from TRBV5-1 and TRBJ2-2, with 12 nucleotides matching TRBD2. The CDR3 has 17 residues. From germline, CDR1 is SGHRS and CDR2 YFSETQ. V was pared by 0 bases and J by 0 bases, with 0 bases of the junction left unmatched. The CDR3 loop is CASSLGLAGANTGELFF. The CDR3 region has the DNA TGCGCCAGCAGCTTGGGACTAGCGGGGGCGAACACCGGGGAGCTGTTTTTT.

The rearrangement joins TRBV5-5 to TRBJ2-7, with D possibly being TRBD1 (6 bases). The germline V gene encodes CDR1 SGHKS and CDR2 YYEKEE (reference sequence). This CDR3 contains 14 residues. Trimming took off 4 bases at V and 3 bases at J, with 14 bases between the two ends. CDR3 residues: CASSPSTGIYEQYF. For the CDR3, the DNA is TGTGCCAGCAGCCCCTCTACAGGGATCTACGAGCAGTACTTC.

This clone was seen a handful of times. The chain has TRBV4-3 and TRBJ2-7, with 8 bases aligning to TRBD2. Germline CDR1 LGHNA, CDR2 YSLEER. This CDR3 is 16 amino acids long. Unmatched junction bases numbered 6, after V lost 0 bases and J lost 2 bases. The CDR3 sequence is CASSQDIRGGTYEQYF. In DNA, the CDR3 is TGCGCCAGCAGCCAAGATATACGGGGGGGAACCTACGAGCAGTACTTC.

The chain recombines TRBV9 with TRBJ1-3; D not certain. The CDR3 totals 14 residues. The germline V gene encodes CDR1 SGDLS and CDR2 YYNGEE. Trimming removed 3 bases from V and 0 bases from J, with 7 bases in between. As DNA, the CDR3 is TGTGCCAGCAGCGCCTTCATCTCTGGAAACACCATATATTTT. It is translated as CASSAFISGNTIYF. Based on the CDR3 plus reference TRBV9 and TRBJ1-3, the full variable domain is DSGVTQTPKHLITATGQRVTLRCSPRSGDLSVYWYQQSLDQGLQFLIQYYNGEERAKGNILERFSAQQFPDLHSELNLSSLELGDSALYFCASSAFISGNTIYFGEGSWLTVV.

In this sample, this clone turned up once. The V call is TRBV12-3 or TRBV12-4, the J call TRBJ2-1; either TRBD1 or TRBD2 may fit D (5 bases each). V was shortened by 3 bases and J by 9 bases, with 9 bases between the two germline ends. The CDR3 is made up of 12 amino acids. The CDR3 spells CASSLSGTEQFF. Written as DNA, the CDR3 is TGTGCCAGCAGTTTGTCAGGGACTGAGCAGTTCTTC.

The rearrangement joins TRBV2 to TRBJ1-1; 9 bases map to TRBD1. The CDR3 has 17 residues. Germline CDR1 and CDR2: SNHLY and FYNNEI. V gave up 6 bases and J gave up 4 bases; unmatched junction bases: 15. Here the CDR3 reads CASRGPQPGQGGTEAFF. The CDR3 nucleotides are TGTGCCAGCAGGGGTCCCCAACCGGGACAGGGAGGCACTGAAGCTTTCTTT.

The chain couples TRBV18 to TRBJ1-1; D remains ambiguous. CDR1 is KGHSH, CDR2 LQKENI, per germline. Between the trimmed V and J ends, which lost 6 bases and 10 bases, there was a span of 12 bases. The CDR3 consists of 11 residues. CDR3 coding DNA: TGTGCCAGCTCCCGGGAAGGGTCAGCTTTCTTT. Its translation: CASSREGSAFF. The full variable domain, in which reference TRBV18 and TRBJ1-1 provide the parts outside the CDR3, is NAGVMQNPRHLVRRRGQEARLRCSPMKGHSHVYWYRQLPEEGLKFMVYLQKENIIDESGMPKERFSAEFPKEGPSILRIQQVVRGDSAAYFCASSREGSAFFGQGTRLTVV.

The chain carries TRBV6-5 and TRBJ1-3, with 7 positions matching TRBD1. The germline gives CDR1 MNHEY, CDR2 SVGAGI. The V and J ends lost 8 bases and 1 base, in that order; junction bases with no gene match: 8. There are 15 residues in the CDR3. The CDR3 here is CASRTGQISGNTIYF. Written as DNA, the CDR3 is TGTGCCAGCCGGACAGGCCAAATTTCTGGAAACACCATATATTTT.

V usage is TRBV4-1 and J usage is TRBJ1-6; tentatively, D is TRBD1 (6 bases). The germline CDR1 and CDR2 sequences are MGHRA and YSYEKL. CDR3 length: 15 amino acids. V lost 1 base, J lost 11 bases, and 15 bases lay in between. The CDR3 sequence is CASSQAGDNWAPLHF. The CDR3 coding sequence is TGCGCCAGCAGCCAAGCAGGGGACAATTGGGCACCCCTCCACTTT.

The CDR3 protein is CASRRTSGGISYEQYF. Written as DNA, the CDR3 is TGTGCCAGCCGAAGGACGTCGGGCGGTATCTCCTACGAGCAGTACTTC. The chain combines TRBV2 with TRBJ2-7; D is ambiguous. CDR1 and CDR2 from the germline V gene are SNHLY and FYNNEI. The CDR3 totals 16 residues. With 8 bases removed from V and 0 bases from J, the gap between germline ends came to 20 bases.

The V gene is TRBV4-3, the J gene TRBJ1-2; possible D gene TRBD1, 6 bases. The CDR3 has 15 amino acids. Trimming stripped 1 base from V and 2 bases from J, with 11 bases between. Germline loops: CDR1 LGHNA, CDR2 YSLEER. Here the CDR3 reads CASSQGDTINYGYTF. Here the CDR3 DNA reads TGCGCCAGCAGCCAAGGGGACACGATAAACTATGGCTACACCTTC.

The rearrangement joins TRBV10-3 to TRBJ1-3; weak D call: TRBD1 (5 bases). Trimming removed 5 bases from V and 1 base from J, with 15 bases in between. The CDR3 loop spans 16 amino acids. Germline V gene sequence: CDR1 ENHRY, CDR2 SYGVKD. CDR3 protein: CAISQTGTFSGNTIYF. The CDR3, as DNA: TGTGCCATCAGTCAGACCGGGACTTTTTCTGGAAACACCATATATTTT.

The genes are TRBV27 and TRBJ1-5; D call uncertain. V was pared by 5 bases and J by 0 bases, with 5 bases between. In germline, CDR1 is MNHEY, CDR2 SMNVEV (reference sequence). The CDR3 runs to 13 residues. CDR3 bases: TGTGCCAGCAGTCCCTATAGCAATCAGCCCCAGCATTTT. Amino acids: CASSPYSNQPQHF.

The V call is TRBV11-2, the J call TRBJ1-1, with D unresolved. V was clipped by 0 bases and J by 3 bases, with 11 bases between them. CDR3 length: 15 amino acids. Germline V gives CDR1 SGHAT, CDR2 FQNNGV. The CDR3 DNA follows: TGTGCCAGCAGCTTAGAGATAGCGGGCCACACTGAAGCTTTCTTT. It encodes CASSLEIAGHTEAFF. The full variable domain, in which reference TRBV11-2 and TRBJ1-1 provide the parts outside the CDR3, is EAGVAQSPRYKIIEKRQSVAFWCNPISGHATLYWYQQILGQGPKLLIQFQNNGVVDDSQLPKDRFSAERLKGVDSTLKIQPAKLEDSAVYLCASSLEIAGHTEAFFGQGTRLTVV.

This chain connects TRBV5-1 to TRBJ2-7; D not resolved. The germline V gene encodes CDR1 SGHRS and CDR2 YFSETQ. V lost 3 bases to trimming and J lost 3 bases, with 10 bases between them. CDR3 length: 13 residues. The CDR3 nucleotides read TGCGCCAGCAGCTACGACGTGGACTACGAGCAGTACTTC. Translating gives CASSYDVDYEQYF.

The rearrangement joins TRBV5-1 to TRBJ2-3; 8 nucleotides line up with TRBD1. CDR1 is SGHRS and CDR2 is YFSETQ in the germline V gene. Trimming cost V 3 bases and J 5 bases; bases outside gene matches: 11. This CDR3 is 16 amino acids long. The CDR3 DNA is TGCGCCAGCAGCTCGTCGATCGGACAGGGAGAAGATACGCAGTATTTT. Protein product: CASSSSIGQGEDTQYF.

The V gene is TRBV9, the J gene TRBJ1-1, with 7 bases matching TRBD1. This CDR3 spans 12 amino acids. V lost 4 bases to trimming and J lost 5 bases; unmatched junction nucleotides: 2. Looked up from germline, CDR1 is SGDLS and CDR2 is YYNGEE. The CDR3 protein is CASSQGGTEAFF. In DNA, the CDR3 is TGTGCCAGCAGCCAGGGGGGAACTGAAGCTTTCTTT.

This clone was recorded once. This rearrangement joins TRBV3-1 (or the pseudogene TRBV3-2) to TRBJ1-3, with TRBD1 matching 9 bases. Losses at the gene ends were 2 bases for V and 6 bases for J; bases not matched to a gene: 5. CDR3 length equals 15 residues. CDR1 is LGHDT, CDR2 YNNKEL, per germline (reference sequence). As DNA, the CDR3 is TGTGCCAGCAGCCAAACCAGACAGGGGGAAAACACCATATATTTT. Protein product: CASSQTRQGENTIYF.

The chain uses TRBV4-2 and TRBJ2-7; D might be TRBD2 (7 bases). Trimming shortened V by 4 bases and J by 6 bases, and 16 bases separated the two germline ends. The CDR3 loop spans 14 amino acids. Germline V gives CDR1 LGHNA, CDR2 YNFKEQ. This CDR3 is CASSLAGEGSEQYF. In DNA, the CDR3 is TGTGCCAGCAGCCTCGCAGGGGAGGGTAGCGAGCAGTACTTC.

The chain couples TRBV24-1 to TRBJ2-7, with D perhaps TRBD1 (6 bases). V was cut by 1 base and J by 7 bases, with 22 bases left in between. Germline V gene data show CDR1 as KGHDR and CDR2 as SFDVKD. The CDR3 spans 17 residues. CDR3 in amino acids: CATSDFNRAGAPREQYF. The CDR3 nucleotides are TGTGCCACCAGTGATTTTAATAGGGCAGGGGCTCCTAGGGAGCAGTACTTC.

The DNA of the CDR3 is TGTGCCAGCAGTTACTGGGACGGGGGAAACACAGATACGCAGTATTTT. The encoded protein is CASSYWDGGNTDTQYF. This chain uses TRBV6-5 with TRBJ2-3; D is perhaps TRBD2 (6 bases). The CDR3 length is 16 residues. The V gene's germline CDR1 is MNHEY and CDR2 SVGAGI. V lost 1 base and J lost 2, with 13 bases in between.